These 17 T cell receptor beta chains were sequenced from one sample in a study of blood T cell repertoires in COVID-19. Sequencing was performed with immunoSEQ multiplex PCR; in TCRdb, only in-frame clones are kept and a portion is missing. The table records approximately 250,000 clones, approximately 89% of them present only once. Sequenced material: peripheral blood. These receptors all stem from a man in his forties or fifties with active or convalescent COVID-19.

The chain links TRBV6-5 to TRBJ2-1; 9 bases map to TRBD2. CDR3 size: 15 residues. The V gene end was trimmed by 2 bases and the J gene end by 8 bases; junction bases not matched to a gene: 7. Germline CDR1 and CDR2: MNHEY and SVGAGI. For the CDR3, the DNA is TGTGCCAGCAGTTACGAGGCGGGGGGGCCGTATGAGCAGTTCTTC. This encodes CASSYEAGGPYEQFF.

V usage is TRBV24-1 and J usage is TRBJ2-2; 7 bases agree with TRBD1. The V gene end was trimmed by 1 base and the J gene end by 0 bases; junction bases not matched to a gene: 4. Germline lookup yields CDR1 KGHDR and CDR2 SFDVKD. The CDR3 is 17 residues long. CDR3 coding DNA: TGTGCCACCAGTGATTTTAAGGGGGCGACGAACACCGGGGAGCTGTTTTTT. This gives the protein CATSDFKGATNTGELFF.

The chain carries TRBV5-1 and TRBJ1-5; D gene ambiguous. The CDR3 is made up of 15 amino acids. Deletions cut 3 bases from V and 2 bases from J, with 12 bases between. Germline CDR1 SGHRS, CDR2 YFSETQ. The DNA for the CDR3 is TGCGCCAGCAGCTATGGCGAGGGTGGCAATCAGCCCCAGCATTTT. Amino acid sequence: CASSYGEGGNQPQHF.

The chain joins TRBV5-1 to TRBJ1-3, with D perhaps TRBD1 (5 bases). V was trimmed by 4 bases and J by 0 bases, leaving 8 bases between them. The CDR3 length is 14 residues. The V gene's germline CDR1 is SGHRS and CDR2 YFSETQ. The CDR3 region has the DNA TGCGCCAGCAGCCAGGGCGACTCTGGAAACACCATATATTTT. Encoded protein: CASSQGDSGNTIYF.

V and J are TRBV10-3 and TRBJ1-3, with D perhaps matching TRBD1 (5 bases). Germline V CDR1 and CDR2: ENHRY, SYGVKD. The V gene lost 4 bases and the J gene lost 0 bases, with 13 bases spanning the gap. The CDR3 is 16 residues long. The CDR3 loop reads CAISGKEGLSGNTIYF. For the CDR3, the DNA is TGTGCCATCAGTGGTAAGGAGGGACTCTCTGGAAACACCATATATTTT.

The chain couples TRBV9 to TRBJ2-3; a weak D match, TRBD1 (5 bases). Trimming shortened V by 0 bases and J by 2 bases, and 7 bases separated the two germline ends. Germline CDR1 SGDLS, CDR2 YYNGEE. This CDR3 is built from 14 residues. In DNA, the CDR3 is TGTGCCAGCAGCGTAGGGGGCGTCACAGATACGCAGTATTTT. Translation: CASSVGGVTDTQYF.

The CDR3 DNA sequence: TGCAGCGTTACTTTCGGGTTAGACCCCATGAACACTGAAGCTTTCTTT. Amino acid sequence: CSVTFGLDPMNTEAFF. The chain employs TRBV29-1 and TRBJ1-1; no reliable D call. The ends were cut back, 5 bases at V and 0 bases at J, with 19 bases in the middle. Germline loops: CDR1 SQVTM, CDR2 ANQGSEA. CDR3 length: 16 residues.

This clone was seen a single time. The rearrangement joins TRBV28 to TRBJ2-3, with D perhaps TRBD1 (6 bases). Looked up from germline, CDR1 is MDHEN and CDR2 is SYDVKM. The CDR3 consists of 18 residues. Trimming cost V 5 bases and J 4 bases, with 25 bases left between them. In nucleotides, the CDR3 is TGTGCCAGCAGTGCCCCTCCCGGGACACCAGAAGGTCCAGATACGCAGTATTTT. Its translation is CASSAPPGTPEGPDTQYF.

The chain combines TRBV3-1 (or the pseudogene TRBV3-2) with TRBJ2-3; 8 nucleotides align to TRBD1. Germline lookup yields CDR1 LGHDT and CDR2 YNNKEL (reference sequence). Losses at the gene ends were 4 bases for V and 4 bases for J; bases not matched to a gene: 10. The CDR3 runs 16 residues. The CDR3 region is CASSPHRTGLADTQYF. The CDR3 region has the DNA TGTGCCAGCAGCCCCCACCGGACAGGGCTGGCAGATACGCAGTATTTT.

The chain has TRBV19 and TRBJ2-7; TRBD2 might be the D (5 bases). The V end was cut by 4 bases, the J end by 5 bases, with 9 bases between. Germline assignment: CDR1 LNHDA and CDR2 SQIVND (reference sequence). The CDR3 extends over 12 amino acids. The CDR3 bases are TGTGCCAGTAGTAGAGGGTTGAACGAGCAGTACTTC. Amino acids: CASSRGLNEQYF.

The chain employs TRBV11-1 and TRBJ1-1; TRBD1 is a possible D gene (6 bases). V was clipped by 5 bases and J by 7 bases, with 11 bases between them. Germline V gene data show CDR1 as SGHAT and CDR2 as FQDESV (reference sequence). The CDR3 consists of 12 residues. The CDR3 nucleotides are TGTGCCAGCAGCCAAGGACAGCTTGAAGCTTTCTTT. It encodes CASSQGQLEAFF.

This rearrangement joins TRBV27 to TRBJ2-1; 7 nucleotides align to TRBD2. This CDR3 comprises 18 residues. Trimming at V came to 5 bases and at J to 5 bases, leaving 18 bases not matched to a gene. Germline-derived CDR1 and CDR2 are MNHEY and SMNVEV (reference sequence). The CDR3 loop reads CASSLLGVAGSSHNEQFF. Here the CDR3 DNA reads TGTGCCAGCAGTCTCCTTGGGGTAGCGGGTTCTTCCCACAATGAGCAGTTCTTC.

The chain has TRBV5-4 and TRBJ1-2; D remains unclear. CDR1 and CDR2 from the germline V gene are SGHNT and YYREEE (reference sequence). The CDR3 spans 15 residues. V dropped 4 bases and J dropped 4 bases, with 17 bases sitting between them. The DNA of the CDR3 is TGTGCCAGCAGCACCTCTTGGGGAGCTTCCTATGGCTACACCTTC. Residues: CASSTSWGASYGYTF.

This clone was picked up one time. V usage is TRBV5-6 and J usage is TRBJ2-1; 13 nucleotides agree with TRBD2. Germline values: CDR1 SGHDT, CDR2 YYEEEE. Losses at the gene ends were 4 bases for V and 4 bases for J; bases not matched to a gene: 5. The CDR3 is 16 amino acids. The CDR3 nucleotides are TGTGCCAGCAGCCGCGGGACTAGCGGGGTTTACAATGAGCAGTTCTTC. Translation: CASSRGTSGVYNEQFF. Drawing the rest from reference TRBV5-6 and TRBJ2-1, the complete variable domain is DAGVTQSPTHLIKTRGQQVTLRCSPKSGHDTVSWYQQALGQGPQFIFQYYEEEERQRGNFPDRFSGHQFPNYSSELNVNALLLGDSALYLCASSRGTSGVYNEQFFGPGTRLTVL.

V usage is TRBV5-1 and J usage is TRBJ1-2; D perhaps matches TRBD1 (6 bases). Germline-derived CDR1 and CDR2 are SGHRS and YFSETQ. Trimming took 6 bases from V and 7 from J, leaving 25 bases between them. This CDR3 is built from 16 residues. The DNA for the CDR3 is TGCGCCAGCACACTTCTACCGGAACAGGGTCTCTCTGGCTACACCTTC. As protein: CASTLLPEQGLSGYTF.

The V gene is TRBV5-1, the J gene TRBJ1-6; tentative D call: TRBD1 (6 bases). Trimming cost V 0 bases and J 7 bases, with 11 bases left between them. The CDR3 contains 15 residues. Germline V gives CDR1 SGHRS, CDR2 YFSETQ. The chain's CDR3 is CASSLEGGVNSPLHF. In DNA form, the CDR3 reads TGCGCCAGCAGCTTGGAAGGGGGTGTCAATTCACCCCTCCACTTT.

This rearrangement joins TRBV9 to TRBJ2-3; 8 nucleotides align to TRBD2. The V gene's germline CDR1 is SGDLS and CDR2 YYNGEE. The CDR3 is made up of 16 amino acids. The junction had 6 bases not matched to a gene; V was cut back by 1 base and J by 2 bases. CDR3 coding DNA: TGTGCCAGCAGCGTAAGCGGGGGAGCTTACACAGATACGCAGTATTTT. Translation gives CASSVSGGAYTDTQYF.